Below, 14 T cell receptor beta chains from the same sample are listed, as sequenced in a study of circulating and synovial CD4+ cells in juvenile arthritis. This table comes from immunoSEQ multiplex PCR, and its TCRdb copy is limited to in-frame clones, with some not included. Of about 33,000 clones in the sample, about 95% were seen once. Source material: CD4+ T cells from blood. Receptors were obtained from a human donor with juvenile idiopathic arthritis.

This rearrangement joins TRBV14 to TRBJ2-7; the match to TRBD1 covers 8 bases. V lost 1 base to trimming and J lost 5 bases; unmatched junction nucleotides: 10. Per the germline V gene, CDR1 is SGHDN and CDR2 is FVKESK. The length of the CDR3 is 16 residues. CDR3 DNA: TGTGCCAGCAGCCAAGCCGGAGTGGCAGGGGGCGACGAGCAGTACTTC. Protein sequence: CASSQAGVAGGDEQYF.

The genes are TRBV5-1 and TRBJ2-7; TRBD2 matches at 12 bases. V lost 4 bases to trimming and J lost 1 base; unmatched junction nucleotides: 3. Per the germline V gene, CDR1 is SGHRS and CDR2 is YFSETQ. The CDR3 contains 15 residues. For the CDR3, the DNA is TGCGCCAGCAGCACGACTAGCGGGGGTTCCTACGAGCAGTACTTC. Translating gives CASSTTSGGSYEQYF. Looking up the rest from reference TRBV5-1 and TRBJ2-7 gives the full variable domain: KAGVTQTPRYLIKTRGQQVTLSCSPISGHRSVSWYQQTPGQGLQFLFEYFSETQRNKGNFPGRFSGRQFSNSRSEMNVSTLELGDSALYLCASSTTSGGSYEQYFGPGTRLTVT.

The chain uses TRBV7-9 and TRBJ1-1, with D unclear. CDR1 and CDR2 (germline): SEHNR, FQNEAQ (reference sequence). The CDR3 extends over 13 amino acids. Trimming took 1 base from V and 4 from J, leaving 7 bases between them. This CDR3 is CASSLGASTEAFF. The DNA for the CDR3 is TGTGCCAGCAGCTTAGGTGCTAGCACTGAAGCTTTCTTT.

The chain recombines TRBV4-3 with TRBJ2-3; TRBD2 aligns across 12 bases. CDR1 is LGHNA, CDR2 YSLEER, per germline. The CDR3 spans 20 residues. After removal of 1 base from V and 2 bases from J, the junction contained 13 bases not matched to a gene. CDR3 nucleotide sequence: TGCGCCAGCAGCCAAGGCTGGACTAGCGGGACCCTTAATCTCACAGATACGCAGTATTTT. Amino acids: CASSQGWTSGTLNLTDTQYF.

V usage is TRBV18 and J usage is TRBJ1-5; D is unclear. The CDR3 totals 14 residues. V shed 2 bases and J shed 4 bases, with 9 bases lying between them. Germline V gives CDR1 KGHSH, CDR2 LQKENI. The chain's CDR3 is CASSPTGGNQPQHF. In nucleotides, the CDR3 is TGTGCCAGCTCACCAACGGGAGGTAATCAGCCCCAGCATTTT.

This sequence joins TRBV27 and TRBJ1-2; possible D gene TRBD1, 6 bases. Germline V lookup: CDR1 MNHEY, CDR2 SMNVEV (reference sequence). V lost 8 bases, J lost 8 bases, and 15 bases lay in between. This CDR3 comprises 12 residues. The CDR3 nucleotides read TGTGCCAGCGCACGGGGGGGCGGGGGCTACACCTTC. The encoded protein is CASARGGGGYTF.

J is TRBJ1-6 and V is TRBV7-9; the D is unclear. V lost 1 base and J lost 11, with 12 bases in between. CDR3 length: 14 residues. Germline V CDR1 and CDR2: SEHNR, FQNEAQ (reference sequence). This CDR3 reads CASSLEVLRAPLHF. The CDR3 bases are TGTGCCAGCAGCTTAGAGGTCCTTCGGGCACCCCTCCACTTT.

The CDR3 DNA reads TGCGCCAGCAGCTCGGTCCCATCCAACACCGGGGAGCTGTTTTTT. It codes for CASSSVPSNTGELFF. The genes are TRBV5-1 and TRBJ2-2; D gene uncertain. The germline V gene has CDR1 SGHRS and CDR2 YFSETQ. Trimming removed 3 bases at V and 2 bases at J, with 11 bases between. The CDR3 has 15 residues.

The CDR3 DNA reads as TGTGCCAGCAGCTTAGAGATCGCCGGGAACTATGGCTACACCTTC. This codes for CASSLEIAGNYGYTF. The chain uses TRBV7-2 and TRBJ1-2; D is unresolved. V was trimmed by 1 base and J by 2 bases, leaving 11 bases between them. This CDR3 comprises 15 residues. CDR1 is SGHTA and CDR2 is FQGNSA in the germline V gene.

This clone was recorded a few times. The chain uses TRBV10-3 and TRBJ1-1; D is unclear. The V gene lost 0 bases and the J gene lost 8 bases, with 10 bases spanning the gap. This CDR3 has 13 amino acids. Per the germline V gene, CDR1 is ENHRY and CDR2 is SYGVKD. The CDR3 here is CAISESDKREAFF. CDR3 DNA sequence: TGTGCCATCAGTGAGTCAGACAAACGAGAAGCTTTCTTT.

The chain couples TRBV15 to TRBJ2-1; tentative D call: TRBD1 (5 bases). Germline CDR1 is LNHNV and CDR2 is YYDKDF (reference sequence). The CDR3 totals 17 residues. V was shortened by 4 bases and J by 7 bases, with 23 bases between the two germline ends. The CDR3 protein is CATSKGPPDQGLNEQFF. The CDR3 coding sequence is TGTGCCACCAGCAAGGGCCCCCCCGACCAGGGTCTGAATGAGCAGTTCTTC.

The chain uses TRBV6-1 and TRBJ2-7, with TRBD1 identical over 9 bases. The CDR3 spans 14 residues. Looked up from germline, CDR1 is MNHNS and CDR2 is SASEGT. Trimming at V came to 5 bases and at J to 7 bases, leaving 9 bases not matched to a gene. CDR3 sequence reads: CASSPGQGMGEQYF. CDR3 in DNA: TGTGCCAGCAGTCCTGGACAGGGGATGGGGGAGCAGTACTTC.

This clone is a singleton in its sample. The chain joins TRBV9 to TRBJ2-3; D gene unclear. CDR1 and CDR2 from the germline V gene are SGDLS and YYNGEE. The CDR3 length is 16 residues. The germline V and J ends were trimmed by 0 bases and 8 bases, with 19 bases remaining between them. CDR3 sequence reads: CASSVEDGPVLGTQYF. CDR3 sequence (DNA): TGTGCCAGCAGCGTAGAAGATGGCCCGGTGCTAGGTACGCAGTATTTT.

This CDR3 is CASSLTGTVYEQYF. The DNA for the CDR3 is TGTGCCAGCAGCTTAACCGGGACAGTTTACGAGCAGTACTTC. The chain joins TRBV5-6 to TRBJ2-7, with 7 nucleotides matching TRBD1. V was clipped by 2 bases and J by 4 bases; unmatched bases: 6. The length of the CDR3 is 14 residues. The germline V gene has CDR1 SGHDT and CDR2 YYEEEE.